These 23 T cell receptor beta chains were all obtained from the same sample, sequenced in a study of T cell changes during pregnancy in multiple sclerosis. Profiled with immunoSEQ multiplex PCR; TCRdb holds only in-frame clones, not every one. Among approximately 66,000 clones, over 80% were seen once, and the ten largest hold 1.5% to 2.5%. The material sequenced was peripheral blood, taken in the third trimester of pregnancy. These receptors were collected from a female donor in good health, enrolled as a control in a pregnancy study.

V is TRBV21-1 and J is TRBJ2-6; the table's D gene call, TRBD2, was not cross checked with the DNA. TRBV21-1 is labeled a pseudogene. This CDR3 is 15 amino acids long. The CDR3 sequence is CASTKGGPGANVLTF. CDR3 nucleotide sequence: TGTGCCAGCACAAAGGGGGGGCCTGGGGCCAACGTCCTGACTTTC.

With respect to this clone: The junction departs from germline at one end; a sequencing error may be responsible. The J gene is TRBJ2-5, the V gene TRBV7-7; D is uncertain. This CDR3 contains 15 residues. Germline assignment: CDR1 SSHAT and CDR2 FNYEAQ (reference sequence). CDR3 residues: CASSFGSVYQETQYF. The CDR3 DNA is TGTGCTAGCAGCTTCGGCAGCGTCTATCAAGAGACCCAGTACTTC.

The CDR3 DNA reads TGTGCCAGTAGTCCACGGCCGAGGGGGAATCAGCCCCAGCATTTT. It codes for CASSPRPRGNQPQHF. The rearrangement uses TRBV19 and TRBJ1-5; perhaps TRBD1 as D (6 bases). The V and J ends lost 5 bases and 4 bases respectively, with 15 bases between them. Germline lookup yields CDR1 LNHDA and CDR2 SQIVND (reference sequence). This CDR3 has 15 residues.

The V gene is TRBV9, the J gene TRBJ2-3; tentatively, D is TRBD2 (6 bases). The CDR3 spans 16 residues. CDR1 is SGDLS, CDR2 YYNGEE, per germline. The ends were cut back, 3 bases at V and 1 base at J, with 15 bases in the middle. The CDR3 bases are TGTGCCAGCAGCGGACCCGGGACTCCGGGCACAGATACGCAGTATTTT. This gives the protein CASSGPGTPGTDTQYF.

The chain links TRBV9 to TRBJ2-7; 15 bases map to TRBD2. The trim removed 4 bases at V and 0 bases at J, leaving 8 bases unmatched. The CDR3 has 18 residues. Germline-derived CDR1 and CDR2 are SGDLS and YYNGEE. This CDR3 is CASSKAGTSGGTSYEQYF. CDR3 nucleotide sequence: TGTGCCAGCAGCAAAGCCGGGACTAGCGGGGGGACCTCCTACGAGCAGTACTTC.

The chain employs TRBV6-1 and TRBJ2-7; tentatively, D is TRBD2 (5 bases). Per the germline V gene, CDR1 is MNHNS and CDR2 is SASEGT. The V end was cut by 1 base, the J end by 4 bases, with 5 bases between. This CDR3 region has 12 residues. The CDR3: CASSEGGYEQYF. DNA for the CDR3: TGTGCCAGCAGTGAAGGAGGGTACGAGCAGTACTTC.

The count of this clone is one. V gene TRBV6-4 combines with J gene TRBJ2-3; TRBD2 might be the D (6 bases). CDR1 and CDR2 from the germline V gene are MRHNA and SNTAGT. V gave up 2 bases and J gave up 2 bases, with 11 bases separating them. The CDR3 spans 15 residues. The CDR3 DNA is TGTGCCAGCAGTGACACGGCGGGAACCACAGATACGCAGTATTTT. Residues: CASSDTAGTTDTQYF.

In this sample, this clone turned up once. The chain recombines TRBV28 with TRBJ2-7, with 8 bases that match TRBD1. The length of the CDR3 is 14 residues. V lost 3 bases to trimming and J lost 6 bases; unmatched junction nucleotides: 7. CDR1 is MDHEN, CDR2 SYDVKM, per germline. The CDR3 here is CASSFPDRGREQYF. For the CDR3, the DNA is TGTGCCAGCAGTTTCCCCGACAGGGGCCGCGAGCAGTACTTC.

The chain recombines TRBV4-3 with TRBJ2-5; 7 bases fit TRBD1. The junction had 16 bases not matched to a gene; V was cut back by 0 bases and J by 3 bases. Germline CDR1 LGHNA, CDR2 YSLEER. CDR3 length: 19 amino acids. Written as DNA, the CDR3 is TGCGCCAGCAGCCAAGATCTACCCACCGGGACAGTGGGAGAAGAGACCCAGTACTTC. Translating it yields CASSQDLPTGTVGEETQYF.

The rearrangement uses TRBV30 and TRBJ2-5, with TRBD1 matching 11 bases. After removal of 4 bases from V and 6 bases from J, the junction contained 4 bases not matched to a gene. Germline V gene data show CDR1 as GTSNPN and CDR2 as SVGIG (reference sequence). This CDR3 region has 13 residues. DNA of the CDR3: TGTGCCTGGACGGGACAGGGGGTACAGACCCAGTACTTC. It translates to CAWTGQGVQTQYF.

This rearrangement joins TRBV6-5 to TRBJ2-1; 8 bases align to TRBD2. The germline V gene has CDR1 MNHEY and CDR2 SVGAGI. J was trimmed by 7 bases and V by 6 bases; bases with no gene match: 11. The CDR3 runs 15 residues. The CDR3 DNA reads TGTGCCAGCAGAGATAACGCGGGGGGATATAATGAGCAGTTCTTC. Residues: CASRDNAGGYNEQFF.

V and J are TRBV7-3 and TRBJ2-2; TRBD2 might be the D (6 bases). The CDR3 consists of 15 residues. Trimming cost V 5 bases and J 1 base, with 11 bases left between them. The germline gives CDR1 SGHTA, CDR2 FQGTGA. CDR3: CASSLGGGNTGELFF. CDR3 in DNA: TGTGCCAGCAGCCTGGGGGGAGGGAACACCGGGGAGCTGTTTTTT.

This sequence joins TRBV2 and TRBJ2-5; D call uncertain. This CDR3 region has 12 residues. The V gene lost 5 bases and the J gene lost 0 bases, with 4 bases spanning the gap. CDR1 and CDR2 (germline): SNHLY, FYNNEI. Here the CDR3 reads CASSRDQETQYF. The CDR3 DNA sequence: TGTGCCAGCAGTCGGGACCAAGAGACCCAGTACTTC.

J is TRBJ1-1 and V is TRBV6-4; 8 bases are a match to TRBD1. The CDR3 runs to 18 residues. Germline V gene sequence: CDR1 MRHNA, CDR2 SNTAGT. The ends lost 6 bases at V and 0 bases at J; junction bases unmatched: 15. CDR3 sequence reads: CASSEHSRGQGMNTEAFF. CDR3 bases: TGTGCCAGCAGCGAGCATTCCAGGGGGCAAGGGATGAACACTGAAGCTTTCTTT.

The chain combines TRBV6-5 with TRBJ2-3; 8 bases agree with TRBD2. The CDR3 is made up of 15 amino acids. CDR1 and CDR2 (germline): MNHEY, SVGAGI. J was trimmed by 0 bases and V by 8 bases; bases with no gene match: 7. CDR3 DNA: TGTGCCAGCCGATATAGCGGGGTTAGCACAGATACGCAGTATTTT. It encodes CASRYSGVSTDTQYF.

This chain links TRBV4-2 with TRBJ1-1, with D possibly matching TRBD1 (6 bases). The CDR3 has 11 amino acids. In germline, CDR1 is LGHNA, CDR2 YNFKEQ. Trimming left V 4 bases short and J 8 bases short, with 8 bases between. CDR3 loop: CASSRTGEAFF. In DNA form, the CDR3 reads TGTGCCAGCAGCCGCACAGGGGAAGCTTTCTTT.

The rearrangement uses TRBV2 and TRBJ2-5; D perhaps matches TRBD2 (7 bases). The V gene lost 2 bases and the J gene lost 4 bases, with 14 bases spanning the gap. The CDR3 has 15 residues. Germline CDR1 is SNHLY and CDR2 is FYNNEI. CDR3 protein: CASSEIRGAAETQYF. The CDR3 DNA reads TGTGCCAGCAGTGAAATACGGGGGGCCGCAGAGACCCAGTACTTC.

With regard to this clone: Different DNA sequences within this sample yield the same CDR3. The chain has TRBV18 and TRBJ2-5, with D possibly TRBD2 on 5 matching bases. The CDR3 loop spans 12 amino acids. Trimming cost V 3 bases and J 5 bases, with 7 bases left between them. Germline V gene sequence: CDR1 KGHSH, CDR2 LQKENI. CDR3 amino acids: CASSPRGETQYF. Written as DNA, the CDR3 is TGTGCCAGCTCACCGCGCGGGGAGACCCAGTACTTC. The full variable domain, its missing parts supplied by reference TRBV18 and TRBJ2-5, is NAGVMQNPRHLVRRRGQEARLRCSPMKGHSHVYWYRQLPEEGLKFMVYLQKENIIDESGMPKERFSAEFPKEGPSILRIQQVVRGDSAAYFCASSPRGETQYFGPGTRLLVL.

This rearrangement joins TRBV19 to TRBJ2-1; no clear D. V lost 3 bases and J lost 7, with 4 bases in between. Germline V gene lookup returns CDR1 LNHDA and CDR2 SQIVND (reference sequence). The CDR3 runs to 11 residues. The CDR3 region has the DNA TGTGCCAGTAGTATCCGGAATGAGCAGTTCTTC. It translates to CASSIRNEQFF.

The rearrangement joins TRBV7-7 to TRBJ2-2; perhaps TRBD2 as D (5 bases). The CDR3 runs 14 residues. Per the germline V gene, CDR1 is SSHAT and CDR2 is FNYEAQ (reference sequence). The CDR3 here is CATRAESNTGELFF. CDR3 coding DNA: TGTGCTACCCGAGCGGAATCGAACACCGGGGAGCTGTTTTTT.

The chain carries TRBV19 and TRBJ2-7; D is uncertain. This CDR3 has 14 residues. The V gene lost 3 bases and the J gene lost 5 bases, with 14 bases spanning the gap. Looked up from germline, CDR1 is LNHDA and CDR2 is SQIVND (reference sequence). This chain's CDR3 is CASSMGQFVNEQYF. The CDR3, as DNA: TGTGCCAGTAGTATGGGCCAGTTCGTCAACGAGCAGTACTTC.

The chain links TRBV27 to TRBJ2-3; 10 bases match TRBD1. Germline lookup yields CDR1 MNHEY and CDR2 SMNVEV (reference sequence). There are 15 residues in the CDR3. J was trimmed by 3 bases and V by 4 bases; bases with no gene match: 4. CDR3 amino acids: CASSSRTGGTDTQYF. DNA for the CDR3: TGTGCCAGCAGTTCTCGGACAGGGGGAACAGATACGCAGTATTTT.

The chain couples TRBV5-4 to TRBJ1-5; 9 bases line up with TRBD1. Trimming at V came to 10 bases and at J to 5 bases, leaving 7 bases not matched to a gene. The CDR3 has 13 residues. In germline, CDR1 is SGHNT, CDR2 YYREEE (reference sequence). CDR3 sequence: CAVGQGRDQPQHF. CDR3 DNA sequence: TGTGCCGTCGGACAGGGGCGTGATCAGCCCCAGCATTTT.